The clone carrying this T cell receptor beta chain was counted only a few times. Its specificity is not known. This sample was taken from a study of T cell repertoires in aging, cancer and after chemotherapy. Study-level background: Patients with glioblastoma brain tumors were sampled before and after temozolomide-based therapy. Roughly 8.8 million TCR reads made up the full dataset. General study findings and limits: Age-matched healthy donors had significantly more diverse, less clonal blood TCR repertoires than untreated cancer patients. The repertoire data cannot show anything about immunological memory following chemotherapy.

TCR beta rearrangements were amplified from peripheral blood genomic DNA. Rearranged V-D-J TRB sequences were amplified with a mixed TRB-A/B primer pool. MiXCR, applied by TCRdb to the multiplex PCR reads, yields one record per CDR3 protein. The table has about 4,500 distinct CDR3 sequences, around three fifths seen once; the top ten hold 25% to 30%. The CDR3 has 13 residues. Germline trimming cut 6 bases from V and 5 bases from J; bases unmatched to any gene: 7. CDR1 is SQVTM and CDR2 is ANQGSEA in the germline V gene. The sequenced material came from blood. The chain uses TRBV29-1 and TRBJ1-1; 9 bases agree with TRBD1. This clonotype was obtained from a human donor with a solid tumor. The CDR3 here is CSVTGQGQTEAFF. CDR3 coding DNA: TGCAGCGTGACCGGACAGGGGCAAACTGAAGCTTTCTTT.